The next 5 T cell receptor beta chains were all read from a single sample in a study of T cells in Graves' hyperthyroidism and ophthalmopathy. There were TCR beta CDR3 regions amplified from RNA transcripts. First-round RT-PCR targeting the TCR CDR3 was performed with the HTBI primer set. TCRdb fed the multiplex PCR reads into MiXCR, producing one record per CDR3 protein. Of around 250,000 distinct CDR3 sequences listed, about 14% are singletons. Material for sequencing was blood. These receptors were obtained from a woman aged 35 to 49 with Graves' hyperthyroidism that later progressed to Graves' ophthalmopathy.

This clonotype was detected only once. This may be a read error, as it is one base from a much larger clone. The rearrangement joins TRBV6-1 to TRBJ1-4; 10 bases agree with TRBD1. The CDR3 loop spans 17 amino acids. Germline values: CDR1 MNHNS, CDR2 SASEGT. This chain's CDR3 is CASTAFGTGVRNGKLFF. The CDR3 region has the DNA TGTGCCAGCACCGCCTTTGGGACAGGGGTCCGTAATGGAAAACTGTTTTTT.

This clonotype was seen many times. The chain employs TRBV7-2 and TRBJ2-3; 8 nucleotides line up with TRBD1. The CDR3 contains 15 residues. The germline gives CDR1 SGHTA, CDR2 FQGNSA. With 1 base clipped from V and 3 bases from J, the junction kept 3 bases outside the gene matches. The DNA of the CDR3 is TGTGCCAGCAGCTTAGGGTGGACAGGGACAGATACGCAGTATTTT. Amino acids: CASSLGWTGTDTQYF. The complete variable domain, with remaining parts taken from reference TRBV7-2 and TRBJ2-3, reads GAGVSQSPSNKVTEKGKDVELRCDPISGHTALYWYRQSLGQGLEFLIYFQGNSAPDKSGLPSDRFSAERTGGSVSTLTIQRTQQEDSAVYLCASSLGWTGTDTQYFGPGTRLTVL.

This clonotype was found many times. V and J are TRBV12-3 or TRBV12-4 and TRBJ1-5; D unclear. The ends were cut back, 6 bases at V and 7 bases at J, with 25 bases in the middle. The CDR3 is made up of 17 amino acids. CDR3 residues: CASSPDKGSGLWQPQHF. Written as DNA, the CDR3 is TGTGCCAGCAGCCCCGATAAGGGATCGGGGTTATGGCAGCCCCAGCATTTT.

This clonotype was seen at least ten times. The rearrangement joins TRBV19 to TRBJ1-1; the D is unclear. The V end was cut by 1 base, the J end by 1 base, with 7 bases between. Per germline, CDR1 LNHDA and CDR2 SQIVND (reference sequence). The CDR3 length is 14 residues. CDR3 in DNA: TGTGCCAGTAGTATAGCGGGCGCGAACACTGAAGCTTTCTTT. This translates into CASSIAGANTEAFF.

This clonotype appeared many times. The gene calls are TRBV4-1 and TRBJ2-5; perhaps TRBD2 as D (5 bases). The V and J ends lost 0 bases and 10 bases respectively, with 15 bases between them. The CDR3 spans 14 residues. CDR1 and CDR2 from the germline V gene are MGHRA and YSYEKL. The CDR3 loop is CASSQDRPGGGQYF. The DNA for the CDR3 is TGCGCCAGCAGCCAAGACCGACCCGGCGGAGGCCAGTACTTC.